One and the same sample provided the 16 T cell receptor beta chains below, sequenced in a study of CD8 T cells in Susac syndrome. The authors reverse transcribed about 0.5 to 1 ug RNA with random hexamers. Each CDR3 protein gets one entry after TCRdb re-called the immunoSEQ multiplex PCR reads with MiXCR. Of around 200,000 distinct CDR3 sequences in the sample, 90% to 96% were seen once. The source material was CD4+ T cells from PBMCs. All receptors come from a human donor with Susac syndrome.

The rearrangement uses TRBV6-2 or TRBV6-3 and TRBJ2-3, with no clear D. Germline assignment: CDR1 MNHEY and CDR2 SVGEGT. Between the trimmed V and J ends, which lost 10 bases and 1 base, there was a span of 12 bases. This CDR3 contains 13 residues. The CDR3: CATNTEGTDTQYF. In nucleotides, the CDR3 is TGTGCCACCAACACCGAGGGCACAGATACGCAGTATTTT.

This rearrangement joins TRBV5-4 to TRBJ2-5, with TRBD1 identical over 7 bases. Germline V gives CDR1 SGHNT, CDR2 YYREEE (reference sequence). This CDR3 is built from 15 residues. Trimming cost V 4 bases and J 0 bases; bases outside gene matches: 6. CDR3 region: CASSPVRGNQETQYF. The CDR3 DNA sequence: TGTGCCAGCAGCCCGGTCAGGGGGAACCAAGAGACCCAGTACTTC.

This rearrangement joins TRBV14 to TRBJ2-2, with 10 bases aligning to TRBD1. CDR1 is SGHDN and CDR2 is FVKESK in the germline V gene. The trim removed 1 base at V and 5 bases at J, leaving 16 bases unmatched. The CDR3 sequence is 20 residues long. The CDR3 here is CASSQAPPFRGTGETGELFF. The CDR3 DNA follows: TGTGCCAGCAGCCAAGCGCCCCCTTTCCGTGGGACAGGGGAGACCGGGGAGCTGTTTTTT.

This chain joins TRBV7-9 and TRBJ1-6, with 10 bases lining up with TRBD1. CDR1 is SEHNR and CDR2 is FQNEAQ in the germline V gene (reference sequence). The CDR3 sequence is 14 residues long. V shed 1 base, J shed 10 bases, and the junction held 1 base outside the gene matches. Here the CDR3 reads CASSLETGGSPLHF. CDR3 coding DNA: TGTGCCAGCAGCTTAGAGACAGGGGGCTCACCCCTCCACTTT.

The chain is built from TRBV19 and TRBJ2-5; D is tentatively TRBD1 or TRBD2 (6 bases each). V lost 7 bases, J lost 4 bases, and 13 bases lay in between. CDR1 and CDR2 (germline): LNHDA, SQIVND (reference sequence). There are 13 residues in the CDR3. The CDR3 DNA reads as TGTGCCAGTAATCGGGGGCGCGGAGAGACCCAGTACTTC. It yields the protein CASNRGRGETQYF.

The V and J genes are TRBV30 and TRBJ2-3; tentative D call: TRBD2 (6 bases). This CDR3 is 15 amino acids long. The germline CDR1 and CDR2 sequences are GTSNPN and SVGIG (reference sequence). Trimming stripped 1 base from V and 0 bases from J, with 11 bases between. CDR3 region: CAWSDREPSTDTQYF. The DNA of the CDR3 is TGTGCCTGGAGTGATCGGGAGCCGAGCACAGATACGCAGTATTTT.

Regarding this clonotype: One end of the junction does not line up with germline, which may come from a read error. The rearrangement links TRBV6-5 to TRBJ1-2; D unclear. CDR3 length equals 11 residues. Per germline, CDR1 MNHEY and CDR2 SVGAGI. This CDR3 is CASSYQIRIYF. CDR3 nucleotide sequence: TGTGCCAGCAGTTACCAGATTCGAATTTACTTC.

This sequence joins TRBV29-1 and TRBJ2-7, with TRBD1 matching over 12 bases. V shed 4 bases, J shed 4 bases, and the junction held 11 bases outside the gene matches. Looked up from germline, CDR1 is SQVTM and CDR2 is ANQGSEA. The CDR3 has 16 amino acids. The CDR3 spells CSVAGPPGQGAYEQYF. The CDR3 nucleotides read TGCAGCGTTGCCGGACCCCCGGGACAGGGGGCTTACGAGCAGTACTTC.

V is TRBV6-6 and J is TRBJ1-6; 9 nucleotides match TRBD1. Germline V gives CDR1 MNHNY, CDR2 SVGAGI (reference sequence). The CDR3 totals 16 residues. Trimming removed 6 bases from V and 8 bases from J; junction bases left unmatched: 11. CDR3 sequence (DNA): TGTGCCAGCAGCCAATACCCTCGGACAGGGGATTCACCCCTCCACTTT. It translates to CASSQYPRTGDSPLHF.

The genes are TRBV4-2 and TRBJ1-2; D ambiguous. With 0 bases removed from V and 4 bases from J, the gap between germline ends came to 15 bases. This CDR3 is built from 16 residues. Germline assignment: CDR1 LGHNA and CDR2 YNFKEQ. The CDR3 bases are TGTGCCAGCAGCCAAGAACCGGCTGCGGAGGTCTATGGCTACACCTTC. Protein sequence: CASSQEPAAEVYGYTF.

The rearrangement uses TRBV9 and TRBJ2-7, with 7 positions matching TRBD1. The germline gives CDR1 SGDLS, CDR2 YYNGEE. CDR3 length equals 14 residues. Unmatched junction bases numbered 8, after V lost 6 bases and J lost 2 bases. The CDR3 DNA reads TGTGCCAGCACGTACCGGGACAGCCCCTACGAGCAGTACTTC. Amino acids: CASTYRDSPYEQYF.

The V call is TRBV7-9, the J call TRBJ2-5; no firm D call. Germline V gene data show CDR1 as SEHNR and CDR2 as FQNEAQ (reference sequence). Trimming removed 5 bases from V and 5 bases from J, with 12 bases in between. This CDR3 has 13 residues. The CDR3 loop reads CASSHGSAETQYF. In DNA form, the CDR3 reads TGTGCCAGCAGCCATGGGTCGGCGGAGACCCAGTACTTC.

The rearrangement links TRBV29-1 to TRBJ1-2, with D unclear. Trimming pared 4 bases from V and 2 bases from J, leaving 11 bases between. Germline V gives CDR1 SQVTM, CDR2 ANQGSEA. The CDR3 runs 13 residues. CDR3 nucleotide sequence: TGCAGCGTTGTCTCGGGCGGGAACTATGGCTACACCTTC. The encoded protein is CSVVSGGNYGYTF.

The chain combines TRBV11-2 with TRBJ2-1, with 7 bases matching TRBD2. The germline gives CDR1 SGHAT, CDR2 FQNNGV. The trim removed 7 bases at V and 2 bases at J, leaving 2 bases unmatched. This CDR3 has 13 amino acids. The CDR3 coding sequence is TGTGCCAGCACCCGGGGGGCCTACAATGAGCAGTTCTTC. This gives the protein CASTRGAYNEQFF.

The rearrangement joins TRBV29-1 to TRBJ1-1; 8 nucleotides agree with TRBD1. The CDR3 consists of 13 residues. CDR1 is SQVTM and CDR2 is ANQGSEA in the germline V gene. V lost 7 bases and J lost 3; bases outside the gene matches: 7. The CDR3 sequence is CSARTGLDTEAFF. CDR3 in DNA: TGCAGCGCTCGGACAGGGCTTGACACTGAAGCTTTCTTT.

The chain recombines TRBV12-3 or TRBV12-4 with TRBJ1-2; tentatively, D is TRBD1 (5 bases). CDR3 length equals 14 residues. Trimming removed 6 bases from V and 4 bases from J, with 15 bases in between. CDR3 sequence: CASRAHGGTYGYTF. CDR3 in DNA: TGTGCCAGCAGGGCCCATGGGGGGACCTATGGCTACACCTTC.